A single sample is the source of the 32 T cell receptor beta chains below, sequenced in a study of identical twins. Each CDR3 protein is one row after TCRdb ran MiXCR on the 5' RACE reads. The table includes roughly 1,500,000 distinct CDR3 sequences, 32% detected once. The sample consisted of cord blood. The receptors were gathered from a newborn girl in good health.

This rearrangement joins TRBV7-9 to TRBJ2-1; TRBD2 agrees at 14 bases. CDR1 is SEHNR, CDR2 FQNEAQ, per germline (reference sequence). The CDR3 has 15 residues. Losses at the gene ends were 5 bases for V and 7 bases for J; bases not matched to a gene: 4. The CDR3 DNA follows: TGTGCCAGCAGCAGGACTAGCGGGGGGTGGAATGAGCAGTTCTTC. Amino acid sequence: CASSRTSGGWNEQFF.

The chain carries TRBV4-2 and TRBJ2-3; TRBD2 matches at 9 bases. V was pared by 1 base and J by 2 bases, with 7 bases of the junction left unmatched. CDR3 length: 17 amino acids. Looked up from germline, CDR1 is LGHNA and CDR2 is YNFKEQ. The CDR3 DNA sequence: TGTGCCAGCAGCCAAGTTACGGGCGGGGGGGCCACAGATACGCAGTATTTT. Translated: CASSQVTGGGATDTQYF.

In this sample, this clonotype turned up a few times. The chain joins TRBV20-1 to TRBJ2-7; no clear D. The CDR3 is 14 amino acids. V was cut by 2 bases and J by 2 bases, with 13 bases left in between. The germline gives CDR1 DFQATT, CDR2 SNEGSKA (reference sequence). Written as DNA, the CDR3 is TGCAGTGCTAGAATAGGGCACACACCCTACGAGCAGTACTTC. It encodes CSARIGHTPYEQYF.

This sequence joins TRBV20-1 and TRBJ2-5; no definite D call. V was clipped by 2 bases and J by 2 bases, with 24 bases between them. Germline V gene sequence: CDR1 DFQATT, CDR2 SNEGSKA (reference sequence). This CDR3 region has 18 residues. The CDR3: CSARPLKAYLDQQETQYF. The CDR3 bases are TGCAGTGCTAGACCTCTCAAAGCATACCTGGACCAGCAAGAGACCCAGTACTTC.

This clonotype was found a few times. J is TRBJ1-2 and V is TRBV27; 8 bases fit TRBD1. CDR1 MNHEY and CDR2 SMNVEV come from the germline V gene (reference sequence). The ends lost 0 bases at V and 4 bases at J; junction bases unmatched: 10. The CDR3 loop spans 17 amino acids. CDR3 region: CASSLSKSTGALYGYTF. The CDR3 region has the DNA TGTGCCAGCAGTTTATCGAAATCGACAGGGGCCCTCTATGGCTACACCTTC.

This clonotype was seen only a few times. This chain joins TRBV7-2 and TRBJ2-7; D unresolved. Trimming removed 3 bases at V and 6 bases at J, with 12 bases between. Germline V CDR1 and CDR2: SGHTA, FQGNSA. This CDR3 has 13 amino acids. The CDR3 DNA sequence: TGTGCCAGCAGCTTCATCACTACGGGCGAGCAGTACTTC. Amino acids: CASSFITTGEQYF.

The chain carries TRBV29-1 and TRBJ1-1; 12 nucleotides line up with TRBD1. This CDR3 has 18 amino acids. The V gene end was trimmed by 5 bases and the J gene end by 4 bases; junction bases not matched to a gene: 17. Germline V gene sequence: CDR1 SQVTM, CDR2 ANQGSEA. CDR3 residues: CSVLFGTGGPIRGTEAFF. CDR3 in DNA: TGCAGCGTTCTCTTTGGGACAGGGGGCCCCATTCGGGGCACTGAAGCTTTCTTT.

This clonotype was found a few times. The gene calls are TRBV20-1 and TRBJ2-7; 9 bases are a match to TRBD1. V shed 5 bases, J shed 4 bases, and the junction held 9 bases outside the gene matches. The length of the CDR3 is 14 residues. Germline-derived CDR1 and CDR2 are DFQATT and SNEGSKA (reference sequence). Here the CDR3 reads CSAGRTGVRYEQYF. CDR3 sequence (DNA): TGCAGTGCTGGTAGGACAGGGGTAAGGTACGAGCAGTACTTC.

This clonotype was counted a few times. The gene calls are TRBV20-1 and TRBJ1-2, with D maybe TRBD1 (5 bases). Trimming shortened V by 4 bases and J by 3 bases, and 9 bases separated the two germline ends. The CDR3 is 12 amino acids. Germline CDR1 is DFQATT and CDR2 is SNEGSKA (reference sequence). This CDR3 is CSAKGRYYGYTF. Here the CDR3 DNA reads TGCAGTGCTAAGGGGCGCTACTATGGCTACACCTTC.

There are a few counts of this clonotype. The chain joins TRBV7-9 to TRBJ1-2; 9 bases agree with TRBD1. The trim removed 0 bases at V and 8 bases at J, leaving 10 bases unmatched. CDR1 SEHNR and CDR2 FQNEAQ come from the germline V gene (reference sequence). The CDR3 has 16 amino acids. CDR3 bases: TGTGCCAGCAGCTTAGCAACCGGGACAGGGAAATTCGGCTACACCTTC. Residues: CASSLATGTGKFGYTF.

This clonotype came up many times. The chain is built from TRBV21-1 and TRBJ2-5; TRBD1, as called in the table, went unchecked against the DNA. TRBV21-1 is annotated as a pseudogene. The CDR3 has 14 residues. The CDR3 spells CASSSRRAIETQYF. The CDR3 DNA sequence: TGTGCCAGCAGCTCGCGCCGGGCGATAGAGACCCAGTACTTC.

This clonotype was seen a handful of times. The chain couples TRBV20-1 to TRBJ2-7, with D perhaps TRBD1 or TRBD2 (5 bases each). Per germline, CDR1 DFQATT and CDR2 SNEGSKA (reference sequence). The CDR3 has 13 amino acids. Trimming cost V 6 bases and J 2 bases, with 14 bases left between them. CDR3 DNA sequence: TGCAGTGCCCCCGGGACGTTTGCCTACGAGCAGTACTTC. As protein: CSAPGTFAYEQYF.

The gene calls are TRBV7-2 and TRBJ1-2; 8 bases map to TRBD1. Trimming took 9 bases from V and 4 from J; bases not matched to a gene: 4. The CDR3 has 12 amino acids. Germline V gene sequence: CDR1 SGHTA, CDR2 FQGNSA. CDR3 in amino acids: CASQTGAYGYTF. CDR3 sequence (DNA): TGTGCCAGTCAGACAGGGGCCTATGGCTACACCTTC.

The sample holds a few counts of this clonotype. The rearrangement links TRBV3-1 to TRBJ2-5, with TRBD2 matching over 8 bases. J lost 6 bases, V lost 1 base, and 10 bases had no gene match. The CDR3 is made up of 16 amino acids. Germline loops: CDR1 LGHDT, CDR2 YNNKEL (reference sequence). DNA for the CDR3: TGTGCCAGCAGCCAAGCTCTAAAGAGCGGGAGTAAGACCCAGTACTTC. This codes for CASSQALKSGSKTQYF.

This clonotype was detected only a few times. This chain links TRBV28 with TRBJ1-5, with D possibly being TRBD1 (6 bases). The CDR3 spans 16 residues. CDR1 and CDR2 (germline): MDHEN, SYDVKM. Trimming removed 6 bases at V and 1 base at J, with 16 bases between. The CDR3 DNA reads TGTGCCAGCAGCAAAGGGGGGGCGCCGAGCAATCAGCCCCAGCATTTT. Translation gives CASSKGGAPSNQPQHF.

V is TRBV27 and J is TRBJ2-1; D unresolved. Gene TRBJ2-7 matches the end of the DNA better, so the J call may be wrong. Looked up from germline, CDR1 is MNHEY and CDR2 is SMNVEV (reference sequence). The CDR3 length is 16 residues. This CDR3 is CASSRRPLSSYNEQYF. CDR3 DNA sequence: TGTGCCAGCAGTCGTAGGCCCCTAAGCTCCTACAATGAGCAGTACTTC.

This clonotype was picked up a small number of times. The chain uses TRBV21-1 and TRBJ1-6; the table names TRBD1, a call not compared with the DNA. TRBV21-1 corresponds to a pseudogene. The CDR3 has 16 amino acids. CDR3 loop: CASSKHRQAYNSPLHF. The CDR3 nucleotides read TGTGCCAGCAGCAAACACAGACAGGCCTATAATTCACCCCTCCACTTT.

This clonotype was picked up a small number of times. This chain joins TRBV24-1 and TRBJ1-2, with 8 nucleotides matching TRBD1. The junction had 5 bases not matched to a gene; V was cut back by 4 bases and J by 5 bases. There are 14 residues in the CDR3. Germline-derived CDR1 and CDR2 are KGHDR and SFDVKD. CDR3 coding DNA: TGTGCCACCAGTGAATGGACAGGGAGGTATGGCTACACCTTC. It translates to CATSEWTGRYGYTF.

This clonotype has just a few counts. The chain joins TRBV9 to TRBJ2-7, with D tentatively TRBD1 (5 bases). Germline assignment: CDR1 SGDLS and CDR2 YYNGEE. The CDR3 loop spans 14 amino acids. Trimming left V 4 bases short and J 2 bases short, with 13 bases between. The CDR3 coding sequence is TGTGCCAGCAGCCCAAGACAGATCCCCTACGAGCAGTACTTC. Its translation is CASSPRQIPYEQYF.

This clonotype was picked up a small number of times. The chain is built from TRBV21-1 and TRBJ1-2. TRBV21-1 is a documented pseudogene. The CDR3 totals 16 residues. As DNA, the CDR3 is TGTGCCAGCAGCAAAGGGGTCCTAGTGCGCGGCTATGGCTACACCTTC. It is translated as CASSKGVLVRGYGYTF.

In this sample, this clonotype turned up a few times. The chain recombines TRBV11-2 with TRBJ2-7; 7 positions match TRBD2. V lost 4 bases, J lost 3 bases, and 9 bases stayed unmatched. The CDR3 totals 15 residues. The germline gives CDR1 SGHAT, CDR2 FQNNGV. CDR3 DNA: TGTGCCAGCAGCTCCCCCGGGACTACTAACTACGAGCAGTACTTC. The encoded protein is CASSSPGTTNYEQYF.

The chain employs TRBV20-1 and TRBJ2-1, with 9 bases aligning to TRBD1. V shed 6 bases and J 3 bases; nucleotides not matched to a gene: 6. The germline V gene has CDR1 DFQATT and CDR2 SNEGSKA (reference sequence). The CDR3 covers 14 residues. The CDR3 protein is CSASTGGDYNEQFF. CDR3 coding DNA: TGCAGTGCCTCGACAGGGGGTGACTACAATGAGCAGTTCTTC.

V usage is TRBV20-1 and J usage is TRBJ2-3; D possibly corresponds to TRBD1 (5 bases). With the DNA end fitting TRBJ1-5 better, the J assignment may be wrong. The CDR3 contains 17 residues. CDR1 is DFQATT and CDR2 is SNEGSKA in the germline V gene (reference sequence). Written as DNA, the CDR3 is TGCAGTGCTAGAAAAGTGAGGACTAGCGGGGGGACGGATACGCAGCATTTT. It yields the protein CSARKVRTSGGTDTQHF.

This chain uses TRBV20-1 with TRBJ2-5, with 9 nucleotides matching TRBD1. The CDR3 has 19 amino acids. Germline lookup yields CDR1 DFQATT and CDR2 SNEGSKA (reference sequence). Trimming at V came to 4 bases and at J to 1 base, leaving 19 bases not matched to a gene. CDR3 region: CSAIPLGTGIFWGQETQYF. The DNA for the CDR3 is TGCAGTGCTATACCCCTGGGGACAGGGATATTTTGGGGCCAAGAGACCCAGTACTTC.

The chain uses TRBV6-4 and TRBJ2-3; D may be TRBD2 (6 bases). The V end was cut by 8 bases, the J end by 0 bases, with 9 bases between. Germline CDR1 MRHNA, CDR2 SNTAGT. The CDR3 sequence is 13 residues long. The DNA for the CDR3 is TGTGCCAGCGCAGCGGGTAGCACAGATACGCAGTATTTT. This gives the protein CASAAGSTDTQYF.

V and J are TRBV7-2 and TRBJ1-2; D not certain. This CDR3 has 15 amino acids. CDR1 is SGHTA and CDR2 is FQGNSA in the germline V gene. With 3 bases removed from V and 0 bases from J, the gap between germline ends came to 11 bases. The CDR3 loop is CASSFLQLSNYGYTF. The CDR3 nucleotides read TGTGCCAGCAGCTTCTTACAGCTGTCTAACTATGGCTACACCTTC.

This clonotype showed up just a few times. This chain links TRBV7-2 with TRBJ2-2, with a weak D call TRBD1 (5 bases). CDR1 and CDR2 (germline): SGHTA, FQGNSA. The CDR3 covers 16 residues. Trimming removed 2 bases from V and 0 bases from J, with 10 bases in between. The CDR3 region is CASSLQGFANTGELFF. In DNA form, the CDR3 reads TGTGCCAGCAGCTTACAGGGCTTCGCGAACACCGGGGAGCTGTTTTTT. Full variable domain (remainder filled in from reference TRBV7-2 and TRBJ2-2): GAGVSQSPSNKVTEKGKDVELRCDPISGHTALYWYRQSLGQGLEFLIYFQGNSAPDKSGLPSDRFSAERTGGSVSTLTIQRTQQEDSAVYLCASSLQGFANTGELFFGEGSRLTVL.

This rearrangement joins TRBV20-1 to TRBJ2-1, with D possibly being TRBD2 (6 bases). Looked up from germline, CDR1 is DFQATT and CDR2 is SNEGSKA (reference sequence). V gave up 4 bases and J gave up 2 bases, with 15 bases separating them. The CDR3 contains 15 residues. The CDR3 DNA reads TGCAGTGCTATTGGAGGGGTAGCGGCCTACAATGAGCAGTTCTTC. Its translation: CSAIGGVAAYNEQFF.

V and J are TRBV12-3 or TRBV12-4 and TRBJ2-1; TRBD2 is a possible D gene (6 bases). The CDR3 consists of 17 residues. V was shortened by 6 bases and J by 1 base, with 19 bases between the two germline ends. The CDR3 here is CASSRKTRMGSYNEQFF. DNA of the CDR3: TGTGCCAGCAGCCGAAAGACTAGAATGGGTTCCTACAATGAGCAGTTCTTC.

V gene TRBV6-6 combines with J gene TRBJ1-2; D perhaps matches TRBD1 (5 bases). The V and J ends lost 1 base and 4 bases respectively, with 10 bases between them. The CDR3 spans 14 residues. The germline V gene has CDR1 MNHNY and CDR2 SVGAGI (reference sequence). Here the CDR3 reads CASSYFGGFYGYTF. The DNA for the CDR3 is TGTGCCAGCAGTTACTTTGGGGGTTTCTATGGCTACACCTTC.

V usage is TRBV3-1 and J usage is TRBJ1-6; 7 bases align to TRBD1. The CDR3 runs to 14 residues. Trimming took 0 bases from V and 7 from J; bases not matched to a gene: 0. In germline, CDR1 is LGHDT, CDR2 YNNKEL (reference sequence). As DNA, the CDR3 is TGTGCCAGCAGCCAAGAGACAGGGAATTCACCCCTCCACTTT. Residues: CASSQETGNSPLHF.

This clonotype was recorded a few times. This chain connects TRBV4-1 to TRBJ2-7; D call uncertain. Germline values: CDR1 MGHRA, CDR2 YSYEKL. V was cut by 1 base and J by 2 bases, with 9 bases left in between. The CDR3 spans 14 residues. In DNA form, the CDR3 reads TGCGCCAGCAGCCAAGGCTGGGTCCCCTACGAGCAGTACTTC. The encoded protein is CASSQGWVPYEQYF.